These 3 T cell receptor beta chains were sequenced from one sample in a study of blood T cells in healthy people across ages. Primers used in a second PCR of roughly 7 to 12 cycles were a sample-barcoded 5' primer and a J-beta primer mix. TCRdb reprocessed the 5' RACE reads with MiXCR, giving one entry per CDR3 protein. The sample includes approximately 320,000 distinct CDR3 sequences, 25% to 30% seen only once; the top ten take approximately 29%. Sequenced input: blood. The receptor set was obtained from a woman in her sixties or seventies in good health.

The chain is built from TRBV5-5 and TRBJ2-2; TRBD2 matches 13 bases. Germline assignment: CDR1 SGHKS and CDR2 YYEKEE (reference sequence). The CDR3 has 17 amino acids. Trimming at V came to 4 bases and at J to 1 base, leaving 4 bases not matched to a gene. The CDR3 bases are TGTGCCAGCAGCCGGACTAGCGGGAGTAAGAACACCGGGGAGCTGTTTTTT. Residues: CASSRTSGSKNTGELFF. Full variable domain (remainder filled in from reference TRBV5-5 and TRBJ2-2): DAGVTQSPTHLIKTRGQQVTLRCSPISGHKSVSWYQQVLGQGPQFIFQYYEKEERGRGNFPDRFSARQFPNYSSELNVNALLLGDSALYLCASSRTSGSKNTGELFFGEGSRLTVL.

This clonotype came up a few times. This chain connects TRBV29-1 to TRBJ2-1; 7 bases map to TRBD2. This CDR3 has 15 residues. V lost 4 bases to trimming and J lost 3 bases; unmatched junction nucleotides: 9. CDR1 and CDR2 from the germline V gene are SQVTM and ANQGSEA. CDR3: CSVGGSSGLYNEQFF. Written as DNA, the CDR3 is TGCAGCGTTGGGGGGAGTAGCGGGCTCTACAATGAGCAGTTCTTC.

The chain has TRBV9 and TRBJ2-1; perhaps TRBD2 as D (6 bases). Germline assignment: CDR1 SGDLS and CDR2 YYNGEE. CDR3 length: 15 residues. Deletions cut 0 bases from V and 8 bases from J, with 15 bases between. Here the CDR3 DNA reads TGTGCCAGCAGCGTAGGCGGCACGCGGGGCCATGAGCAGTTCTTC. As protein: CASSVGGTRGHEQFF.